The clone carrying this T cell receptor beta chain was seen at least ten times. Its antigen remains unidentified. Trimming removed 5 bases from V and 3 bases from J, with 19 bases in between. Looked up from germline, CDR1 is SGHAT and CDR2 is FQDESV (reference sequence). This CDR3 contains 16 residues. Time point noted: persistent/refractory GD, antithyroid drugs over 5 years with positive TRAb. Extracted RNA from PBMCs served as the source of the TCR library. Criteria from the American Thyroid Association guidelines were applied to diagnose Graves' disease. Patients hailed from an endocrinology department in Xi'an, China. Arm-PCR of CDR3 regions and iRepertoire HTBI primers were the basis on which TCR beta libraries were built. MiXCR, applied by TCRdb to the multiplex PCR reads, yields one record per CDR3 protein. The sample lists hundreds of thousands of distinct CDR3 sequences, around a fifth occurring once.

This specimen comes from a study of regulatory T cells in long-lasting Graves disease. Study information: To qualify as persistent, Graves' disease required over 5 years of antithyroid drugs with positive TSH receptor antibodies. The study, taken as a whole, reports: Among samples with persistent disease, TRBV28, TRBJ1-2 and TRBJ2-5 were favored.

The sequence was obtained from a female donor with Graves disease. This rearrangement joins TRBV11-1 to TRBJ1-2; D uncertain. The specimen was peripheral blood mononuclear cells (PBMCs), collected when the disease was refractory, from a patient treated with antithyroid drugs. CDR3 region: CASSVGPVIIDYGYTF. The CDR3 nucleotides are TGTGCCAGCAGCGTCGGGCCTGTCATTATTGACTATGGCTACACCTTC. The full variable domain, its missing parts supplied by reference TRBV11-1 and TRBJ1-2, is EAEVAQSPRYKITEKSQAVAFWCDPISGHATLYWYRQILGQGPELLVQFQDESVVDDSQLPKDRFSAERLKGVDSTLKIQPAELGDSAMYLCASSVGPVIIDYGYTFGSGTRLTVV.